What follows describes a single TCR beta chain. CDR3 length: 14 amino acids. In germline, CDR1 is SGHRS, CDR2 YFSETQ. Trimming cost V 4 bases and J 5 bases, with 12 bases left between them. TCRdb's table, derived via immunoSEQ multiplex PCR, lists solely in-frame clones and lacks some. The sample has some 250,000 clones; 70% to 90% are singletons. This specimen belongs to a study of blood T cell repertoires in COVID-19. Sequenced input: peripheral blood. This sequence joins TRBV5-1 and TRBJ1-4; D might be TRBD1 (5 bases). The TCR was taken from a woman aged 40 to 50 who had recovered from COVID-19. CDR3 in DNA: TGCGCCAGCAGCCTGGGGCCCGGGAATGAAAAACTGTTTTTT. Amino acids: CASSLGPGNEKLFF.